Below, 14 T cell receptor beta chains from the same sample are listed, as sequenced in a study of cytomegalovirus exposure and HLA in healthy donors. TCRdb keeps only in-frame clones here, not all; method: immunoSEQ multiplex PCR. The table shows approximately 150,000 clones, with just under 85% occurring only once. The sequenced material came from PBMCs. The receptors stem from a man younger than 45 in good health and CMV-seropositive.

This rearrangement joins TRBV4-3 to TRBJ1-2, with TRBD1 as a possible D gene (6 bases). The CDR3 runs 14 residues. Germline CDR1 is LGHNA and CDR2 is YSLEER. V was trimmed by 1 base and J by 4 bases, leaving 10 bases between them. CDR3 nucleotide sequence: TGCGCCAGCAGCCAAGGGGAGACAGGCTATGGCTACACCTTC. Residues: CASSQGETGYGYTF.

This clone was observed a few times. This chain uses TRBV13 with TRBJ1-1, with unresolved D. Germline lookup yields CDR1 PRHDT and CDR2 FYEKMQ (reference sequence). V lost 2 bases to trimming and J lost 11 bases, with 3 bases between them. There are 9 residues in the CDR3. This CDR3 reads CASSLRAFF. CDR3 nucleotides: TGTGCCAGCAGCTTACGGGCTTTCTTT.

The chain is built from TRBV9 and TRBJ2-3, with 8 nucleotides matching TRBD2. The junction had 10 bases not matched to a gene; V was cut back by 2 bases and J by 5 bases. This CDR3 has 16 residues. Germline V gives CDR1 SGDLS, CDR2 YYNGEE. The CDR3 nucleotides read TGTGCCAGCAGCGTCAGAGCGGGGGCCTCCATAGATACGCAGTATTTT. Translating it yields CASSVRAGASIDTQYF.

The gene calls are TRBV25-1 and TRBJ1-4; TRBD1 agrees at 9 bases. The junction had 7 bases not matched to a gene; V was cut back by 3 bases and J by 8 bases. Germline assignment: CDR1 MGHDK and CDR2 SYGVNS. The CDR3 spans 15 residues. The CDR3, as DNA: TGTGCCAGCAGTGAGGCCGGGACAGGGAAAGAAAAACTGTTTTTT. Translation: CASSEAGTGKEKLFF.

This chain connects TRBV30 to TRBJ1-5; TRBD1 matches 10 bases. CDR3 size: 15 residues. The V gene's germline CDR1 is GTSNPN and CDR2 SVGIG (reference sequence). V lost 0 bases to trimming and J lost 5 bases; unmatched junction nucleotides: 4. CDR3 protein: CAWSVGQGHYQPQHF. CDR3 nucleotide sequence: TGTGCCTGGAGTGTGGGACAGGGGCACTATCAGCCCCAGCATTTT.

CDR3 sequence (DNA): TGTGCCAGCAGTTTATCGGGCGGGCTGAGCACTGAAGCTTTCTTT. Translation gives CASSLSGGLSTEAFF. V is TRBV27 and J is TRBJ1-1; D ambiguous. The germline V gene encodes CDR1 MNHEY and CDR2 SMNVEV (reference sequence). Trimming took off 0 bases at V and 4 bases at J, with 12 bases between the two ends. This CDR3 region has 15 residues.

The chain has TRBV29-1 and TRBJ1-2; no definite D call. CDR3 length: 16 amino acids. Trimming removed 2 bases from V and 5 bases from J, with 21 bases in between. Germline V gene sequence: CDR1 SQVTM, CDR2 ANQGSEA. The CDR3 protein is CSVEMFWRDTGYGYTF. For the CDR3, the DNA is TGCAGCGTTGAAATGTTTTGGAGGGATACGGGTTATGGCTACACCTTC.

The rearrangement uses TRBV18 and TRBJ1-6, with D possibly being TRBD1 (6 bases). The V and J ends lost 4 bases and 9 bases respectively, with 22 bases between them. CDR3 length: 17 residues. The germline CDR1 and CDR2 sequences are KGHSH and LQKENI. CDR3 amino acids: CASSLTIQTGIGSPLHF. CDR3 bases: TGTGCCAGCTCACTCACCATACAGACAGGTATCGGTTCACCCCTCCACTTT.

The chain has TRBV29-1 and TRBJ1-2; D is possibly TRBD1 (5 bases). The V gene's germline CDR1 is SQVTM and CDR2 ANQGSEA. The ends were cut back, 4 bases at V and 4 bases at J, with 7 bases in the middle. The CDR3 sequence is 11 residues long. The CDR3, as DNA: TGCAGCGTTGTGACAGCCTATGGCTACACCTTC. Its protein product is CSVVTAYGYTF.

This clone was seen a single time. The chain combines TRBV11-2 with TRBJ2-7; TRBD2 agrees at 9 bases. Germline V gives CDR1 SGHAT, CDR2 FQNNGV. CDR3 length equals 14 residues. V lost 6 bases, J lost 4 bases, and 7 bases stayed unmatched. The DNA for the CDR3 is TGTGCCAGCAGGGTTGCGGGGGGGCGGTACGAGCAGTACTTC. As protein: CASRVAGGRYEQYF.

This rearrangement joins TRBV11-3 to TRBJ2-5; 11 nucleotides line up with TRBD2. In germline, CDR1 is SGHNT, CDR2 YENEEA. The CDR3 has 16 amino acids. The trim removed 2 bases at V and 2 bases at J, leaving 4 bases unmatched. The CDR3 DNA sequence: TGTGCCAGCAGCTTACATAGCGGGGGGGGTCAAGAGACCCAGTACTTC. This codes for CASSLHSGGGQETQYF.

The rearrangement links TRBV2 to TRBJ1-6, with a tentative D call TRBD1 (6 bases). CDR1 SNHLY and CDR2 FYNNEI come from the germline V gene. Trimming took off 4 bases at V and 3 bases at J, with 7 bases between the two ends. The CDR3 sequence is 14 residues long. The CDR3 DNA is TGTGCCAGCAGTGGGACAGACTATAATTCACCCCTCCACTTT. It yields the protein CASSGTDYNSPLHF.

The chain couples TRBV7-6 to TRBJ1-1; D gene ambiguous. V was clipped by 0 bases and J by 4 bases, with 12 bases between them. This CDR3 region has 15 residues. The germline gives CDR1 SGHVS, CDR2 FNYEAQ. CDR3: CASSLALGVITEAFF. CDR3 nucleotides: TGTGCCAGCAGCTTAGCGCTCGGGGTAATCACTGAAGCTTTCTTT.

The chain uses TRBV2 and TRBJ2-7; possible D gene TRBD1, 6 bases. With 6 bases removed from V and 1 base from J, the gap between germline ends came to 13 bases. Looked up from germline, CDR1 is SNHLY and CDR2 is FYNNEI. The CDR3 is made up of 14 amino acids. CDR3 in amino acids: CASRAKGGSYEQYF. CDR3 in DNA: TGTGCCAGCAGGGCTAAAGGGGGATCCTACGAGCAGTACTTC.